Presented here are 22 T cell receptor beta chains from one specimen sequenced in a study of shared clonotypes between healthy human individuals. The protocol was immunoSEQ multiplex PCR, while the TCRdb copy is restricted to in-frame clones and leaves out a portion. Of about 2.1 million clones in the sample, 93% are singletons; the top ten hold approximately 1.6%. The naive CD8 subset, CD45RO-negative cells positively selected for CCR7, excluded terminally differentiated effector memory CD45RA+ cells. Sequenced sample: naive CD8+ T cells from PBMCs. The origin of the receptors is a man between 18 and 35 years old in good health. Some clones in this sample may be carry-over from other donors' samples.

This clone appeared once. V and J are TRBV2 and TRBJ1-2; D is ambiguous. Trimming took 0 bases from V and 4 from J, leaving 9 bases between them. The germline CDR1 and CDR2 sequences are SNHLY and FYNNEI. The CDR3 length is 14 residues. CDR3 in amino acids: CASSEAGRIYGYTF. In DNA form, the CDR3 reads TGTGCCAGCAGTGAAGCCGGCCGGATCTATGGCTACACCTTC.

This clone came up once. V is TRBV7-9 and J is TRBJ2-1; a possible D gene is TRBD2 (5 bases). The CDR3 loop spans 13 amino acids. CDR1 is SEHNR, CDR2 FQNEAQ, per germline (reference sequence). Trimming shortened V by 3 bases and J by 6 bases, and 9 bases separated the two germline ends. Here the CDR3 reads CASSFSGFNEQFF. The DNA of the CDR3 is TGTGCCAGCAGCTTCTCGGGGTTCAATGAGCAGTTCTTC. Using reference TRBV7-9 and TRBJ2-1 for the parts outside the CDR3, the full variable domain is DTGVSQNPRHKITKRGQNVTFRCDPISEHNRLYWYRQTLGQGPEFLTYFQNEAQLEKSRLLSDRFSAERPKGSFSTLEIQRTEQGDSAMYLCASSFSGFNEQFFGPGTRLTVL.

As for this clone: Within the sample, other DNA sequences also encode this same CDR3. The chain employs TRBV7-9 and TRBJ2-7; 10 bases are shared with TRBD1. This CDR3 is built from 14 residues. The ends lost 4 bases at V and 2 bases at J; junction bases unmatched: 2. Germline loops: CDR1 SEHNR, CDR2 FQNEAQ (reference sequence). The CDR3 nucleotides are TGTGCCAGCAGCTCTGGACAGGGGGCCTACGAGCAGTACTTC. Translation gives CASSSGQGAYEQYF. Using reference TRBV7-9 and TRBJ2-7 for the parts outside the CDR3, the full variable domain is DTGVSQNPRHKITKRGQNVTFRCDPISEHNRLYWYRQTLGQGPEFLTYFQNEAQLEKSRLLSDRFSAERPKGSFSTLEIQRTEQGDSAMYLCASSSGQGAYEQYFGPGTRLTVT.

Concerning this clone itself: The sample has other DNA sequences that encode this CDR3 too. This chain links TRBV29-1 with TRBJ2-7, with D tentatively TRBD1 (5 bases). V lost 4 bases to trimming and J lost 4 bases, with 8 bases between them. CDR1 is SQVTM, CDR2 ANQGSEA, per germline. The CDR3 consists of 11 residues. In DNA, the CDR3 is TGCAGCGTTGGGACAATATACGAGCAGTACTTC. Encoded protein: CSVGTIYEQYF.

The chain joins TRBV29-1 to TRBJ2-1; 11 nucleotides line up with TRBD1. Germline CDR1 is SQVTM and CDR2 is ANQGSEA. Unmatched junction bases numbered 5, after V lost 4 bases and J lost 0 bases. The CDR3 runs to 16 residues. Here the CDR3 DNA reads TGCAGCGTTGGCCCCGGACAGGGGGCCTCCTACAATGAGCAGTTCTTC. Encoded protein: CSVGPGQGASYNEQFF.

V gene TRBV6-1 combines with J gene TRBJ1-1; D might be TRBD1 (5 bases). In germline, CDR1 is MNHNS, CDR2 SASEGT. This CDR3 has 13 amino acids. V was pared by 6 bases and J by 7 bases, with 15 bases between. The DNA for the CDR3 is TGTGCCAGCAGCTCCGCCGGGACCGTTGAAGCTTTCTTT. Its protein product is CASSSAGTVEAFF.

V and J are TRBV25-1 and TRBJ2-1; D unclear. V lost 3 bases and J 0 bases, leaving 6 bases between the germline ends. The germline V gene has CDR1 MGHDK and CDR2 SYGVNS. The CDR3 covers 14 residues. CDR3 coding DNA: TGTGCCAGCAGTGACTCGAGCTCCTACAATGAGCAGTTCTTC. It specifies CASSDSSSYNEQFF.

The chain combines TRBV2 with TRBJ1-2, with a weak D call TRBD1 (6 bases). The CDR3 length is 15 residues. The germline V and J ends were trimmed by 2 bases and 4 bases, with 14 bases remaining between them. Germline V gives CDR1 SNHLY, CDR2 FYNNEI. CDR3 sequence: CASSERGTAPYGYTF. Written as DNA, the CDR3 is TGTGCCAGCAGTGAAAGGGGGACGGCCCCCTATGGCTACACCTTC.

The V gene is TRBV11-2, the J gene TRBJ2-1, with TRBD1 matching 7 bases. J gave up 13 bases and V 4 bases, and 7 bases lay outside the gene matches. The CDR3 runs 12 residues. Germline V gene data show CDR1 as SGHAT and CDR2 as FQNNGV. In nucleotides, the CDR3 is TGTGCCAGCAGCTCAGACAGGGCCCTTCAGTTCTTC. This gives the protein CASSSDRALQFF. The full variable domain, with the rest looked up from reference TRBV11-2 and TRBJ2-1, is EAGVAQSPRYKIIEKRQSVAFWCNPISGHATLYWYQQILGQGPKLLIQFQNNGVVDDSQLPKDRFSAERLKGVDSTLKIQPAKLEDSAVYLCASSSDRALQFFGPGTRLTVL.

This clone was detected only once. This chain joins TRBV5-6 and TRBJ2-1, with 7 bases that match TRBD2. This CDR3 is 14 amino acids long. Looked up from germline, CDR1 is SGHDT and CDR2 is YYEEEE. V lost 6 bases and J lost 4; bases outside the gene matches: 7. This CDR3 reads CASIWGGTYNEQFF. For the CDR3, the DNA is TGTGCCAGCATTTGGGGGGGAACTTACAATGAGCAGTTCTTC.

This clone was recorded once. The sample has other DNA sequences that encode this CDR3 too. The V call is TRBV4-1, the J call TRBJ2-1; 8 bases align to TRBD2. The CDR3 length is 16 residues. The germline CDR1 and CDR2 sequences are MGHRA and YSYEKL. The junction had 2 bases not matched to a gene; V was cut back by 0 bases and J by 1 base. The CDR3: CASSQDTGGSYNEQFF. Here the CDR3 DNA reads TGCGCCAGCAGCCAAGATACGGGAGGGTCCTACAATGAGCAGTTCTTC.

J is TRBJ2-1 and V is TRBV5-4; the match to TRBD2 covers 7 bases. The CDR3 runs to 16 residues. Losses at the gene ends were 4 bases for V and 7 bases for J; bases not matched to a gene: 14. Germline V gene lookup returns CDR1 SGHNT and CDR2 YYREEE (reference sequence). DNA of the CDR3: TGTGCCAGCAGCCCCAATCCCCGGCGGGAGAGGAATGAGCAGTTCTTC. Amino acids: CASSPNPRRERNEQFF.

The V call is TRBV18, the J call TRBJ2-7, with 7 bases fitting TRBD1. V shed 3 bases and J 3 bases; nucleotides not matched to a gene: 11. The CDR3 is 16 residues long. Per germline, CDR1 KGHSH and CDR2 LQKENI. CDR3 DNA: TGTGCCAGCTCACCGAAACCGGGACAGAGCCTCTACGAGCAGTACTTC. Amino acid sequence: CASSPKPGQSLYEQYF.

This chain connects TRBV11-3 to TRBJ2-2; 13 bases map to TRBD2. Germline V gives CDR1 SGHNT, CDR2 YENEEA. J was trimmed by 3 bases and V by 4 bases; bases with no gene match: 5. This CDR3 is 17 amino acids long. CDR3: CASSSGLAGVDTGELFF. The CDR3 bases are TGTGCCAGCAGCTCAGGACTAGCGGGAGTTGACACCGGGGAGCTGTTTTTT.

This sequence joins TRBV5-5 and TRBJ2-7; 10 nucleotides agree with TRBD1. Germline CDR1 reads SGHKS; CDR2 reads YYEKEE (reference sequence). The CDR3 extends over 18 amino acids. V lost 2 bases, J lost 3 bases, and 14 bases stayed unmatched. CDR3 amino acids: CASSFSTPTGGFYYEQYF. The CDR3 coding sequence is TGTGCCAGCAGCTTCTCTACCCCGACAGGGGGCTTTTACTACGAGCAGTACTTC.

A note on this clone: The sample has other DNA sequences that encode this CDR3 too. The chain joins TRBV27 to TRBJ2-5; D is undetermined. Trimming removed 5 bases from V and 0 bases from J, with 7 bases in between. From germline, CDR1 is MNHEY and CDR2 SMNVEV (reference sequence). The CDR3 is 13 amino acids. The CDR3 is CASSRLYQETQYF. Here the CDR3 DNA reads TGTGCCAGCAGTCGATTGTACCAAGAGACCCAGTACTTC.

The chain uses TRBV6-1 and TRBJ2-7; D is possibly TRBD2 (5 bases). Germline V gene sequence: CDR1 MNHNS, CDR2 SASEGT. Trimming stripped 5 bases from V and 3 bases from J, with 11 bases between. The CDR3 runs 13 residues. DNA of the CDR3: TGTGCCAGCAGTCGTCCCGGGGACTACGAGCAGTACTTC. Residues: CASSRPGDYEQYF.

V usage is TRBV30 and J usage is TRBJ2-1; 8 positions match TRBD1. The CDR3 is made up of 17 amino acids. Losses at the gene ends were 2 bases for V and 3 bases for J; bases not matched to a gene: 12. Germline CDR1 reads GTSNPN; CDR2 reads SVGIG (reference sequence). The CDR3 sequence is CAWSPTRPGGYYNEQFF. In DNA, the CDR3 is TGTGCCTGGAGTCCGACCAGGCCAGGGGGCTACTACAATGAGCAGTTCTTC.

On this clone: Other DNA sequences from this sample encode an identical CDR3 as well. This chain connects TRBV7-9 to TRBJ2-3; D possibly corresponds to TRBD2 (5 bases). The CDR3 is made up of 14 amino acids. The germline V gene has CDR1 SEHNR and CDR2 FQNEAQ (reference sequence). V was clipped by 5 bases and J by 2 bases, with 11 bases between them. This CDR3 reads CASSPSGNTDTQYF. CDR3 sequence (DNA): TGTGCCAGCAGCCCTTCCGGGAACACAGATACGCAGTATTTT.

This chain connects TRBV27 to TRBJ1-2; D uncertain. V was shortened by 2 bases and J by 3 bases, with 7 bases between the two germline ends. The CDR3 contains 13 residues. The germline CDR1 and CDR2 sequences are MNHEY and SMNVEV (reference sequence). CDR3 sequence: CASSLQADYGYTF. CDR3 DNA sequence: TGTGCCAGCAGTTTACAGGCGGACTATGGCTACACCTTC.

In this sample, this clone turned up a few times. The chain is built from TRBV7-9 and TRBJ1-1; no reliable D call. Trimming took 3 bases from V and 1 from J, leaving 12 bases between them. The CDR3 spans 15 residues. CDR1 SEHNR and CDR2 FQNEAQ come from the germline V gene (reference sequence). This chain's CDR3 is CASSLIWNGNTEAFF. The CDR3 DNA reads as TGTGCCAGCAGCTTGATCTGGAATGGGAACACTGAAGCTTTCTTT. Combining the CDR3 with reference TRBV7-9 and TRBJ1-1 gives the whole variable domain DTGVSQNPRHKITKRGQNVTFRCDPISEHNRLYWYRQTLGQGPEFLTYFQNEAQLEKSRLLSDRFSAERPKGSFSTLEIQRTEQGDSAMYLCASSLIWNGNTEAFFGQGTRLTVV.

This chain's CDR3 is CANRQGGNYGYTF. Here the CDR3 DNA reads TGTGCCAACCGACAGGGGGGAAACTATGGCTACACCTTC. V and J are TRBV2 and TRBJ1-2; the match to TRBD1 covers 9 bases. The V and J ends lost 10 bases and 2 bases, in that order; junction bases with no gene match: 5. Looked up from germline, CDR1 is SNHLY and CDR2 is FYNNEI. This CDR3 region has 13 residues.